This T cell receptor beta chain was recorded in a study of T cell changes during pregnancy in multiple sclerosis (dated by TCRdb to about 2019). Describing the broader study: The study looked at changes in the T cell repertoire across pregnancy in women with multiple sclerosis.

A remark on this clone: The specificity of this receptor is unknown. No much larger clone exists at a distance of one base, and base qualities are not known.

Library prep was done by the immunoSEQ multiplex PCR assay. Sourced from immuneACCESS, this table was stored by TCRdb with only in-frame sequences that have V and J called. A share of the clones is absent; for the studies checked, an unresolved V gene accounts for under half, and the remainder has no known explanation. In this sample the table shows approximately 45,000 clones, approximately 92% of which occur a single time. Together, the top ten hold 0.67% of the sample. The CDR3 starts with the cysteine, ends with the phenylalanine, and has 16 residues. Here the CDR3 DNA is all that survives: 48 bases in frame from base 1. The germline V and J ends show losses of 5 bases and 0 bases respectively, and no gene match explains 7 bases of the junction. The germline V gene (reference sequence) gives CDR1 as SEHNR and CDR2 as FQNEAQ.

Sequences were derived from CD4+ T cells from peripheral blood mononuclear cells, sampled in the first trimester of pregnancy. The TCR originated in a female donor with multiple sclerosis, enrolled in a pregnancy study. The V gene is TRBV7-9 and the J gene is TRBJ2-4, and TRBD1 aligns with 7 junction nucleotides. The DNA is TGTGCCAGCAGCCCCCCGGGACAGTTAGCCAAAAACATTCAGTACTTC. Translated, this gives CASSPPGQLAKNIQYF. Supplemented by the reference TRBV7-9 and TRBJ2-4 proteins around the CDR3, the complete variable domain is DTGVSQNPRHKITKRGQNVTFRCDPISEHNRLYWYRQTLGQGPEFLTYFQNEAQLEKSRLLSDRFSAERPKGSFSTLEIQRTEQGDSAMYLCASSPPGQLAKNIQYFGAGTRLSVL.